This T cell receptor (beta chain) stems from a study of vaccination and CD4 T cells after COVID-19. Documented treatment: approximately 11-day PBMC culture with coronavirus spike peptide pools or control peptides (ViraFEST assay). This clonotype was seen a handful of times. Its matching antigen is unknown. The Oncomine TCR Beta short-read assay sequenced DNA from cultured CD4+ T cells. Using its own MiXCR run on the PCR reads, TCRdb lists one record per CDR3 protein. The sample contains roughly 15,000 distinct CDR3 sequences, 45% to 50% of which appear only once. The germline CDR1 and CDR2 sequences are MDHEN and SYDVKM. Trimming cost V 0 bases and J 7 bases, with 12 bases left between them. The CDR3 totals 14 residues.

The sequencing input was CD4+ T cells from blood, cultured in vitro. J is TRBJ1-1 and V is TRBV28; TRBD1 is a possible D gene (6 bases). The sequence was obtained from a human donor who had recovered from COVID-19. In DNA, the CDR3 is TGTGCCAGCAGTTTATGGGGGGGCGCAAATGAAGCTTTCTTT. Amino acid sequence: CASSLWGGANEAFF.